A selection of T cell receptor beta chains follows, all from one sample in a study of OX40 agonist ivuxolimab in advanced cancers. TCRdb keeps only in-frame clones here, not all; method: immunoSEQ multiplex PCR. The table shows 90,000 to 100,000 clones, with around 83% occurring only once. The source was CD4+ or CD8+ T cells sorted from blood, collected in a trial of the OX40 agonist ivuxolimab. The receptors stem from an adult with an advanced solid tumor such as melanoma, head and neck, liver or kidney cancer. CDR3s include the opening cysteine and the closing phenylalanine or tryptophan. Each record gives: V gene, clone size, D gene, J gene, CDR3 DNA, CDR3 protein. The D gene is left open where the match is weak. Clone sizes are given selectively: once, few, many, or a class where the clone is expanded.

V: TRBV19
size: NA
D: NA
J: TRBJ2-1
DNA: TGTGCCAGTAAAAGGTCGGGTTCCTACAATGAGCAGTTCTTC
CDR3: CASKRSGSYNEQFF

V: TRBV5-8
size: NA
D: TRBD2
J: TRBJ2-2
DNA: TGTGCCAGCAGCACCGGGACTAGCGCTACCGGGGAGCTGTTTTTT
CDR3: CASSTGTSATGELFF

V: TRBV7-8
size: NA
D: TRBD1
J: TRBJ1-1
DNA: TGTGCCAGCGGCCCCAGGGGGCTGAACACTGAAGCTTTCTTT
CDR3: CASGPRGLNTEAFF

V: TRBV7-2
size: NA
D: TRBD2
J: TRBJ2-1
DNA: TGTGCCAGCAGCCGCACCCTGGGGGGGAATGAGCAGTTCTTC
CDR3: CASSRTLGGNEQFF

V: TRBV18
size: NA
D: NA
J: TRBJ2-3
DNA: TGTGCCAGCTCACCCCCCACATCGAGGGAAGGCACGCAGTATTTT
CDR3: CASSPPTSREGTQYF

V: TRBV18
size: NA
D: TRBD1
J: TRBJ1-4
DNA: TGTGCCAGCTCGCCAGACAGGGTCACTAATGAAAAACTGTTTTTT
CDR3: CASSPDRVTNEKLFF

V: TRBV2
size: NA
D: TRBD1
J: TRBJ2-7
DNA: TGTGCCAGCGATTGGGACAGGGGGGCCTACGAGCAGTACTTC
CDR3: CASDWDRGAYEQYF

V: TRBV28
size: once
D: TRBD2
J: TRBJ2-7
DNA: TGTGCCAGCACCACAGCGGGAGTGGTGCGGGAGCAGTACTTC
CDR3: CASTTAGVVREQYF

V: TRBV10-2
size: NA
D: NA
J: TRBJ1-6
DNA: TGCGCCAGCAGAGGGACGGGAGTAAATTCACCCCTCCACTTT
CDR3: CASRGTGVNSPLHF

V: TRBV5-1
size: NA
D: TRBD2
J: TRBJ2-1
DNA: TGCGCCAGCAGCTCTAGCGGGAGCTCCTACAATGAGCAGTTCTTC
CDR3: CASSSSGSSYNEQFF

V: TRBV18
size: NA
D: NA
J: TRBJ2-4
DNA: TGTGCCAGCTCAACGGAGGAAACAGCCAAAAACATTCAGTACTTC
CDR3: CASSTEETAKNIQYF

V: TRBV7-2
size: NA
D: NA
J: TRBJ1-4
DNA: TGTGCCAGCAGCTTACGGCGTAATGAAAAACTGTTTTTT
CDR3: CASSLRRNEKLFF

V: TRBV4-1
size: NA
D: TRBD1
J: TRBJ2-1
DNA: TGCGCCAGCAGCCCTTCTCCGGGACAGCTCAATGAGCAGTTCTTC
CDR3: CASSPSPGQLNEQFF

V: TRBV6-5
size: NA
D: TRBD2
J: TRBJ2-7
DNA: TGTGCCAGCAGAACCGGTAGCGGGAGCTACGAGCAGTACTTC
CDR3: CASRTGSGSYEQYF

V: TRBV5-8
size: few
D: TRBD2
J: TRBJ2-3
DNA: TGTGCCAGCAGCTACGGGGGGGCAGGAGATACGCAGTATTTT
CDR3: CASSYGGAGDTQYF

V: TRBV5-1
size: NA
D: TRBD2
J: TRBJ2-1
DNA: TGCGCCAGCAGCTTGGGTTTGAGGACTAGCGGATCACAGGATGAGTTCTTC
CDR3: CASSLGLRTSGSQDEFF

V: TRBV15
size: NA
D: NA
J: TRBJ1-4
DNA: TGTGCCACCAGCAGGCAACTAACTAATGAAAAACTGTTTTTT
CDR3: CATSRQLTNEKLFF

V: TRBV19
size: NA
D: NA
J: TRBJ1-2
DNA: TGTGCCCGTGAGGGACTGCAGATCAACTATGGCTACACCTTC
CDR3: CAREGLQINYGYTF

V: TRBV4-1
size: NA
D: NA
J: TRBJ2-7
DNA: TGCGCCAGCAGCCAAGAACGTGGAGGGCCTCCCTACGAGCAGTACTTC
CDR3: CASSQERGGPPYEQYF

V: TRBV6-1
size: NA
D: NA
J: TRBJ2-6
DNA: TGTGCCAGCAGTGAATTAACTTCTGGGGCCAACGTCCTGACTTTC
CDR3: CASSELTSGANVLTF

V: TRBV16
size: few
D: NA
J: TRBJ1-1
DNA: TGTGCCAGCAGCCATGACAGCAACACTGAAGCTTTCTTT
CDR3: CASSHDSNTEAFF

V: TRBV7-3
size: NA
D: TRBD1
J: TRBJ2-1
DNA: TGTGCCAGCAGCAGGGACAGGGGAGGTAATGAGCAGTTCTTC
CDR3: CASSRDRGGNEQFF

V: TRBV11-2
size: few
D: TRBD1
J: TRBJ1-1
DNA: TGTGCCAGCAGCTCGGCGGGACAGGGGGCAGGAGCTTTCTTT
CDR3: CASSSAGQGAGAFF

V: TRBV21-1
size: NA
D: NA
J: TRBJ2-5
DNA: TGTGCCAGCAGCAAATGGGGACAGGGGCCCCAAGAGACCCAGTACTTC
CDR3: CASSKWGQGPQETQYF

V: TRBV5-8
size: NA
D: NA
J: TRBJ2-3
DNA: TGTGCCAGCAGCTGGGGTTGGGGAGATACGCAGTATTTT
CDR3: CASSWGWGDTQYF

V: TRBV9
size: NA
D: NA
J: TRBJ2-5
DNA: TGTGCCAGCAGCGTAGGGCCGCTCCGGCCCCAAGAGACCCAGTACTTC
CDR3: CASSVGPLRPQETQYF

V: TRBV9
size: once
D: NA
J: TRBJ1-4
DNA: TGTGCCAGCAGCCCTTGGACGGATGAAAAACTGTTTTTT
CDR3: CASSPWTDEKLFF

V: TRBV6-1
size: NA
D: NA
J: TRBJ2-7
DNA: TGTGCCAGCGGACGGGGATTTTCCTACGAGCAGTACTTC
CDR3: CASGRGFSYEQYF

V: TRBV18
size: NA
D: TRBD1
J: TRBJ1-5
DNA: TGTGCCAGCTCACCAAAGACAGGGAATGTTCAGCCCCAGCATTTT
CDR3: CASSPKTGNVQPQHF

V: TRBV14
size: few
D: NA
J: TRBJ1-4
DNA: TGTGCCAGCAGCCAAGATGCCATAAGGGAACTGTTTTTT
CDR3: CASSQDAIRELFF

V: TRBV30
size: NA
D: TRBD1
J: TRBJ1-6
DNA: TGTGCCTGGGCGGACAGGAATAATTCACCCCTCCACTTT
CDR3: CAWADRNNSPLHF

V: TRBV7-9
size: NA
D: NA
J: TRBJ2-2
DNA: TGTGCCAGCAGCTTACAGAGGACCGGGGAGCTGTTTTTT
CDR3: CASSLQRTGELFF

V: TRBV5-1
size: NA
D: NA
J: TRBJ2-6
DNA: TGCGCCAGCACTCCTCCCATGGGGACTGGGGCCAACGTCCTGACTTTC
CDR3: CASTPPMGTGANVLTF